The 26 T cell receptor beta chains given below trace back to one sample, sequenced in a study of vaccination and CD4 T cells after COVID-19. The treatment: approximately 10-day PBMC culture with coronavirus spike peptide pools or control peptides (ViraFEST assay). Pre-COVID-19 pandemic sampling (2011-2018) yielded the unexposed donor's CD4+ T cells. Oncomine TCR Beta short-read sequencing was applied to DNA from cultured CD4+ T cells. Cultured CD4+ T cells were the source of extracted genomic DNA. TCRdb reprocessed the PCR reads via MiXCR and lists one record per CDR3 protein. The repertoire consists of about 6,800 distinct CDR3 sequences, with 35% occurring once and the leading ten covering approximately 34%. Their antigen targets remain unknown. The sequencing sample was made of CD4+ T cells from blood, cultured in vitro. The source of these receptors is a human donor in good health.

This clonotype was observed a few times. V gene TRBV7-2 combines with J gene TRBJ1-5; D is unresolved. The CDR3 covers 13 residues. Trimming removed 5 bases at V and 6 bases at J, with 11 bases between. Per the germline V gene, CDR1 is SGHTA and CDR2 is FQGNSA. The CDR3: CASSARLSQPQHF. CDR3 sequence (DNA): TGTGCCAGCAGCGCAAGGCTTAGTCAGCCCCAGCATTTT. The entire variable domain, with the rest obtained from reference TRBV7-2 and TRBJ1-5, is as follows: GAGVSQSPSNKVTEKGKDVELRCDPISGHTALYWYRQSLGQGLEFLIYFQGNSAPDKSGLPSDRFSAERTGGSVSTLTIQRTQQEDSAVYLCASSARLSQPQHFGDGTRLSIL.

The V and J genes are TRBV9 and TRBJ2-3; TRBD2 agrees at 11 bases. The ends lost 4 bases at V and 0 bases at J; junction bases unmatched: 4. Germline lookup yields CDR1 SGDLS and CDR2 YYNGEE. The CDR3 extends over 16 amino acids. CDR3 sequence (DNA): TGTGCCAGCAGCTTGGGACTAGCGGAGAGCACAGATACGCAGTATTTT. Its translation is CASSLGLAESTDTQYF.

This chain links TRBV20-1 with TRBJ2-6; perhaps D is TRBD1 or TRBD2 (5 bases each). CDR3 length: 15 residues. Germline V gene data show CDR1 as DFQATT and CDR2 as SNEGSKA (reference sequence). The V end lost 0 bases, the J end lost 2 bases, and 8 bases lay between the germline ends. CDR3 nucleotides: TGCAGTGCTAGAGATCTGGGGGCTGGGGCCAACGTCCTGACTTTC. Its protein is CSARDLGAGANVLTF.

This rearrangement joins TRBV20-1 to TRBJ2-1; TRBD2 matches at 7 bases. There are 15 residues in the CDR3. The J segment lost 7 bases and the V segment lost 6 bases, leaving 15 bases of the junction unmatched. Germline CDR1 is DFQATT and CDR2 is SNEGSKA (reference sequence). CDR3 nucleotides: TGCAGTGCCACAAACGGAACGTGGCGGGGGAATGAGCAGTTCTTC. Its translation is CSATNGTWRGNEQFF.

This clonotype was seen more than once but under ten times. The chain uses TRBV6-1 and TRBJ2-7, with D perhaps matching TRBD2 (7 bases). Looked up from germline, CDR1 is MNHNS and CDR2 is SASEGT. Trimming stripped 6 bases from V and 6 bases from J, with 21 bases between. The CDR3 length is 15 residues. CDR3 residues: CASSRDPGGMGEQYF. CDR3 DNA sequence: TGTGCCAGCAGCCGGGATCCGGGGGGCATGGGCGAGCAGTACTTC.

This rearrangement joins TRBV4-1 to TRBJ2-1; D remains ambiguous. Trimming took 6 bases from V and 1 from J, leaving 7 bases between them. Germline V gives CDR1 MGHRA, CDR2 YSYEKL. The CDR3 extends over 13 amino acids. The CDR3 DNA follows: TGCGCCAGCAGTAGGGATTCCTACAATGAGCAGTTCTTC. Translation gives CASSRDSYNEQFF.

There are a few counts of this clonotype. The chain employs TRBV7-9 and TRBJ2-2; D is uncertain. Germline V gene sequence: CDR1 SEHNR, CDR2 FQNEAQ (reference sequence). The V and J ends lost 7 bases and 1 base respectively, with 13 bases between them. The CDR3 has 15 residues. The CDR3, as DNA: TGTGCCAGCAACGGCCAGGCTTTGAACACCGGGGAGCTGTTTTTT. As protein: CASNGQALNTGELFF.

This clonotype was found a few times. The chain is built from TRBV19 and TRBJ2-3; 13 bases line up with TRBD2. The CDR3 covers 16 residues. J was trimmed by 6 bases and V by 4 bases; bases with no gene match: 7. Germline V CDR1 and CDR2: LNHDA, SQIVND (reference sequence). The CDR3 sequence: CASSKGTSGATDTQYF. The CDR3 bases are TGTGCCAGTAGTAAAGGGACTAGCGGGGCCACGGATACGCAGTATTTT.

This clonotype was seen a handful of times. V gene TRBV28 combines with J gene TRBJ1-5, with D perhaps TRBD1 (6 bases). The CDR3 is 16 residues long. Trimming stripped 7 bases from V and 2 bases from J, with 18 bases between. Germline V gene sequence: CDR1 MDHEN, CDR2 SYDVKM. CDR3 sequence (DNA): TGTGCCAGCACCCTCGGGGGGCTAGATCGCAATCAGCCCCAGCATTTT. This codes for CASTLGGLDRNQPQHF.

The CDR3, as DNA: TGTGCCAGCAGCTTATTGCCCCGGGGCAATCAGCCCCAGCATTTT. Its translation is CASSLLPRGNQPQHF. The rearrangement joins TRBV7-3 to TRBJ1-5; D not resolved. This CDR3 spans 15 amino acids. The V gene's germline CDR1 is SGHTA and CDR2 FQGTGA. Trimming pared 2 bases from V and 2 bases from J, leaving 10 bases between. Full variable domain (outside the CDR3, taken from reference TRBV7-3 and TRBJ1-5): GAGVSQTPSNKVTEKGKYVELRCDPISGHTALYWYRQSLGQGPEFLIYFQGTGAADDSGLPNDRFFAVRPEGSVSTLKIQRTERGDSAVYLCASSLLPRGNQPQHFGDGTRLSIL.

By sample fraction, this clonotype is medium-sized. This chain links TRBV27 with TRBJ1-6; no clear D. The length of the CDR3 is 14 residues. Germline lookup yields CDR1 MNHEY and CDR2 SMNVEV (reference sequence). Trimming took off 2 bases at V and 8 bases at J, with 10 bases between the two ends. CDR3 DNA: TGTGCCAGCAGTTTAGGGATAGTCTATTCACCCCTCCACTTT. This encodes CASSLGIVYSPLHF.

The chain carries TRBV6-5 and TRBJ2-2; 9 bases fit TRBD2. CDR3 length equals 16 residues. Germline values: CDR1 MNHEY, CDR2 SVGAGI. V lost 0 bases and J lost 5; bases outside the gene matches: 4. CDR3 DNA: TGTGCCAGCAGTTACTCCGTTCTAGCGGGAACCGGGGAGCTGTTTTTT. Translation gives CASSYSVLAGTGELFF.

This clonotype was detected a few times. J is TRBJ2-6 and V is TRBV20-1, with D possibly matching TRBD1 (5 bases). This CDR3 has 12 amino acids. Germline V gene sequence: CDR1 DFQATT, CDR2 SNEGSKA (reference sequence). Trimming stripped 7 bases from V and 3 bases from J, with 7 bases between. The CDR3 nucleotides are TGCAGTGTGGGGCATGGGGCCAACGTCCTGACTTTC. It encodes CSVGHGANVLTF.

The rearrangement links TRBV20-1 to TRBJ2-3; D is ambiguous. The CDR3 loop spans 12 amino acids. The V end was cut by 3 bases, the J end by 2 bases, with 6 bases between. Germline CDR1 is DFQATT and CDR2 is SNEGSKA (reference sequence). CDR3: CSARQDTDTQYF. In DNA form, the CDR3 reads TGCAGTGCTAGGCAAGACACAGATACGCAGTATTTT.

This clonotype appeared a few times. The V gene is TRBV10-3, the J gene TRBJ1-5; no clear D. Germline loops: CDR1 ENHRY, CDR2 SYGVKD. The CDR3 is 15 residues long. The V end lost 2 bases, the J end lost 5 bases, and 13 bases lay between the germline ends. The CDR3 loop reads CAISEDGAAHQPQHF. The CDR3 nucleotides are TGTGCCATCAGTGAGGACGGTGCTGCGCATCAGCCCCAGCATTTT.

The count of this clonotype is one. This chain uses TRBV11-2 with TRBJ2-1; the match to TRBD2 covers 11 bases. The CDR3 covers 16 residues. V lost 2 bases to trimming and J lost 4 bases; unmatched junction nucleotides: 4. The germline gives CDR1 SGHAT, CDR2 FQNNGV. In DNA, the CDR3 is TGTGCCAGCAGCTTATCTAGCGGGAGGATATACAATGAGCAGTTCTTC. This gives the protein CASSLSSGRIYNEQFF.

The gene calls are TRBV7-9 and TRBJ1-1; D gene ambiguous. The CDR3 has 15 amino acids. The V end lost 3 bases, the J end lost 1 base, and 12 bases lay between the germline ends. The germline V gene has CDR1 SEHNR and CDR2 FQNEAQ (reference sequence). The DNA for the CDR3 is TGTGCCAGCAGCTTGGTTAGTGTTGGGAACACTGAAGCTTTCTTT. It is translated as CASSLVSVGNTEAFF. Full variable domain (outside the CDR3, taken from reference TRBV7-9 and TRBJ1-1): DTGVSQNPRHKITKRGQNVTFRCDPISEHNRLYWYRQTLGQGPEFLTYFQNEAQLEKSRLLSDRFSAERPKGSFSTLEIQRTEQGDSAMYLCASSLVSVGNTEAFFGQGTRLTVV.

This rearrangement joins TRBV24-1 to TRBJ2-7, with TRBD2 matching 14 bases. This CDR3 contains 16 residues. The V and J ends lost 3 bases and 2 bases, in that order; junction bases with no gene match: 2. Germline CDR1 and CDR2: KGHDR and SFDVKD. CDR3 bases: TGTGCCACCAGTGATCCGACTAGCGGGAGGGCCTACGAGCAGTACTTC. Translated, it gives CATSDPTSGRAYEQYF.

This clonotype was counted between two and nine times. The rearrangement uses TRBV20-1 and TRBJ1-6; D is uncertain. Germline CDR1 reads DFQATT; CDR2 reads SNEGSKA (reference sequence). With 3 bases removed from V and 0 bases from J, the gap between germline ends came to 9 bases. The CDR3 has 15 residues. The DNA for the CDR3 is TGCAGTGCTAGCCGCGTCGGCTCCTATAATTCACCCCTCCACTTT. Amino acid sequence: CSASRVGSYNSPLHF.

The chain uses TRBV11-2 and TRBJ2-2; D gene uncertain. Germline CDR1 is SGHAT and CDR2 is FQNNGV. This CDR3 comprises 12 residues. Trimming removed 3 bases at V and 3 bases at J, with 2 bases between. The CDR3 nucleotides are TGTGCCAGCAGCTTTTACACCGGGGAGCTGTTTTTT. Protein sequence: CASSFYTGELFF.

CDR3 residues: CASSQNGARNTEAFF. CDR3 DNA: TGTGCCAGCAGCCAAAATGGGGCGAGGAACACTGAAGCTTTCTTT. This chain links TRBV11-2 with TRBJ1-1; D is possibly TRBD1 (5 bases). Trimming cost V 5 bases and J 1 base, with 14 bases left between them. The CDR3 has 15 amino acids. The germline V gene has CDR1 SGHAT and CDR2 FQNNGV.

This rearrangement joins TRBV5-1 to TRBJ2-6; no clear D gene. The germline V gene encodes CDR1 SGHRS and CDR2 YFSETQ. This CDR3 spans 15 amino acids. Trimming stripped 0 bases from V and 0 bases from J, with 4 bases between. Here the CDR3 reads CASSLGASGANVLTF. CDR3 DNA sequence: TGCGCCAGCAGCTTGGGGGCCTCTGGGGCCAACGTCCTGACTTTC.

This clonotype was seen a few times. The chain employs TRBV6-1 and TRBJ2-7; maybe TRBD1 (5 bases). The CDR3 runs to 15 residues. V was clipped by 5 bases and J by 3 bases, with 17 bases between them. The germline V gene has CDR1 MNHNS and CDR2 SASEGT. The CDR3: CASSPVRGPLYEQYF. The CDR3 DNA is TGTGCCAGCAGTCCAGTTAGGGGTCCCCTCTACGAGCAGTACTTC.

J is TRBJ1-1 and V is TRBV5-6; no reliable D call. Trimming cost V 0 bases and J 4 bases, with 7 bases left between them. The CDR3 runs to 13 residues. Looked up from germline, CDR1 is SGHDT and CDR2 is YYEEEE. As DNA, the CDR3 is TGTGCCAGCAGCTTGGTACAGATCACTGAAGCTTTCTTT. This codes for CASSLVQITEAFF. Looking up the rest from reference TRBV5-6 and TRBJ1-1 gives the full variable domain: DAGVTQSPTHLIKTRGQQVTLRCSPKSGHDTVSWYQQALGQGPQFIFQYYEEEERQRGNFPDRFSGHQFPNYSSELNVNALLLGDSALYLCASSLVQITEAFFGQGTRLTVV.

This clonotype occurred a few times. The chain has TRBV6-1 and TRBJ2-2; 8 bases align to TRBD2. Trimming took 10 bases from V and 7 from J; bases not matched to a gene: 8. Germline CDR1 is MNHNS and CDR2 is SASEGT. This CDR3 spans 13 amino acids. CDR3 in amino acids: CATFAGGNGELFF. As DNA, the CDR3 is TGTGCCACGTTTGCGGGAGGTAACGGGGAGCTGTTTTTT.

The gene calls are TRBV21-1 and TRBJ2-1; the listed D gene, TRBD2, was not tested against the DNA. TRBV21-1 has pseudogene status. The CDR3 runs 15 residues. CDR3 loop: CASSLRRDSYNEQFF. CDR3 in DNA: TGTGCCAGCAGCCTCCGGCGGGACTCCTACAATGAGCAGTTCTTC.